These 22 T cell receptor beta chains share one sample of origin, sequenced in a study of blood T cell repertoires in COVID-19. This table comes from immunoSEQ multiplex PCR, and its TCRdb copy is limited to in-frame clones, with some not included. The sample has 250,000 to 350,000 clones, around 89% seen once. Sequenced material: PBMCs or T cells enriched from blood (not recorded which). The receptor source for this set is a woman aged 45-59 years who had recovered from COVID-19.

V is TRBV28 and J is TRBJ1-1; no definite D call. Germline CDR1 is MDHEN and CDR2 is SYDVKM. V shed 6 bases and J shed 10 bases, with 18 bases lying between them. The length of the CDR3 is 13 residues. The CDR3 DNA is TGTGCCAGCAGCCAAGAACAAAAACGGGGAGCTTTCTTT. It yields the protein CASSQEQKRGAFF.

This clone was seen a single time. The chain carries TRBV5-1 and TRBJ2-3; TRBD2 aligns across 12 bases. Unmatched junction bases numbered 6, after V lost 3 bases and J lost 1 base. Germline V gene data show CDR1 as SGHRS and CDR2 as YFSETQ. The CDR3 extends over 17 amino acids. Here the CDR3 reads CASSSGASGRGTDTQYF. The CDR3 region has the DNA TGCGCCAGCAGCTCCGGAGCTAGCGGGAGGGGCACAGATACGCAGTATTTT.

J is TRBJ2-1 and V is TRBV10-3; the D gene is possibly TRBD2 (6 bases). The CDR3 has 16 residues. V was shortened by 0 bases and J by 5 bases, with 14 bases between the two germline ends. Per the germline V gene, CDR1 is ENHRY and CDR2 is SYGVKD. CDR3 nucleotide sequence: TGTGCCATCAGTGAGTCAAACGGGAGCACGAACAATGAGCAGTTCTTC. Translation: CAISESNGSTNNEQFF.

The J gene is TRBJ2-1, the V gene TRBV6-5, with 10 bases fitting TRBD1. This CDR3 region has 14 residues. Germline V gene lookup returns CDR1 MNHEY and CDR2 SVGAGI. With V trimmed by 6 bases and J by 4 bases, 3 bases remained unmatched. The CDR3 protein is CASSPGQGYNEQFF. The CDR3, as DNA: TGTGCCAGCAGCCCGGGACAGGGGTACAATGAGCAGTTCTTC.

CDR3 DNA sequence: TGTGCCAGCGGGATCCTTGGGGCACCATTAGAGCCCAATGAGCAGTTCTTC. Translation gives CASGILGAPLEPNEQFF. The V and J genes are TRBV25-1 and TRBJ2-1; possible D gene TRBD1, 5 bases. The germline V gene has CDR1 MGHDK and CDR2 SYGVNS. The CDR3 contains 17 residues. With 8 bases removed from V and 6 bases from J, the gap between germline ends came to 26 bases.

The gene calls are TRBV13 and TRBJ2-7; 10 bases fit TRBD2. This CDR3 comprises 18 residues. Germline-derived CDR1 and CDR2 are PRHDT and FYEKMQ (reference sequence). With V trimmed by 0 bases and J by 3 bases, 11 bases remained unmatched. CDR3 sequence reads: CASSLGTRPGLAIYEQYF. Written as DNA, the CDR3 is TGTGCCAGCAGCTTAGGAACCCGCCCGGGACTAGCGATCTACGAGCAGTACTTC. Drawing the rest from reference TRBV13 and TRBJ2-7, the complete variable domain is AAGVIQSPRHLIKEKRETATLKCYPIPRHDTVYWYQQGPGQDPQFLISFYEKMQSDKGSIPDRFSAQQFSDYHSELNMSSLELGDSALYFCASSLGTRPGLAIYEQYFGPGTRLTVT.

The chain couples TRBV20-1 to TRBJ2-7; D gene uncertain. The CDR3 is 11 residues long. V was trimmed by 5 bases and J by 0 bases, leaving 5 bases between them. The germline gives CDR1 DFQATT, CDR2 SNEGSKA (reference sequence). The CDR3 nucleotides read TGCAGTGCTGTTCGCTCCTACGAGCAGTACTTC. This sequence encodes CSAVRSYEQYF.

The rearrangement links TRBV5-4 to TRBJ2-1, with 8 bases that match TRBD2. The CDR3 spans 15 residues. With V trimmed by 0 bases and J by 2 bases, 1 base remained unmatched. CDR1 SGHNT and CDR2 YYREEE come from the germline V gene (reference sequence). CDR3 sequence (DNA): TGTGCCAGCAGCTTGGATAGCGGGACCTACAATGAGCAGTTCTTC. Translation: CASSLDSGTYNEQFF. Full variable domain (remainder filled in from reference TRBV5-4 and TRBJ2-1): ETGVTQSPTHLIKTRGQQVTLRCSSQSGHNTVSWYQQALGQGPQFIFQYYREEENGRGNFPPRFSGLQFPNYSSELNVNALELDDSALYLCASSLDSGTYNEQFFGPGTRLTVL.

The chain recombines TRBV27 with TRBJ1-1; TRBD1 matches 9 bases. Germline V gene sequence: CDR1 MNHEY, CDR2 SMNVEV (reference sequence). The CDR3 spans 14 residues. Trimming took 6 bases from V and 0 from J; bases not matched to a gene: 2. CDR3: CASSHRGLNTEAFF. The CDR3 DNA reads TGTGCCAGCAGCCACAGGGGGCTGAACACTGAAGCTTTCTTT.

The V call is TRBV6-5, the J call TRBJ1-4, with 9 bases fitting TRBD1. CDR3 size: 15 residues. Germline CDR1 MNHEY, CDR2 SVGAGI. The ends lost 5 bases at V and 7 bases at J; junction bases unmatched: 8. This CDR3 is CASSRNRGLSEKLFF. DNA of the CDR3: TGTGCCAGCAGTCGTAACAGGGGGCTCAGTGAAAAACTGTTTTTT.

This clone occurred once. The genes are TRBV4-3 and TRBJ1-5; D may be TRBD1 (6 bases). This CDR3 comprises 15 residues. The V and J ends lost 0 bases and 7 bases respectively, with 13 bases between them. Per germline, CDR1 LGHNA and CDR2 YSLEER. The CDR3 DNA sequence: TGCGCCAGCAGCCAAGATGTACAGGGCCGGCAGCCCCAGCATTTT. Translation gives CASSQDVQGRQPQHF.

The V call is TRBV29-1, the J call TRBJ2-7, with D possibly being TRBD2 (7 bases). Germline V lookup: CDR1 SQVTM, CDR2 ANQGSEA. With 2 bases removed from V and 3 bases from J, the gap between germline ends came to 17 bases. The CDR3 has 15 residues. The CDR3 reads CSVENRGGGRYEQYF. The CDR3 DNA reads TGCAGCGTTGAAAATCGGGGAGGGGGTCGCTACGAGCAGTACTTC.

The chain has TRBV27 and TRBJ2-1, with TRBD2 identical over 15 bases. The CDR3 extends over 22 amino acids. CDR1 and CDR2 from the germline V gene are MNHEY and SMNVEV (reference sequence). Losses at the gene ends were 7 bases for V and 0 bases for J; bases not matched to a gene: 19. The CDR3: CASKPRTSGRGFTIYSYNEQFF. The CDR3 region has the DNA TGTGCCAGCAAACCTAGGACTAGCGGGAGGGGGTTTACTATATACTCCTACAATGAGCAGTTCTTC.

This chain links TRBV2 with TRBJ2-5; tentatively, D is TRBD2 (6 bases). V lost 6 bases to trimming and J lost 9 bases, with 23 bases between them. Germline lookup yields CDR1 SNHLY and CDR2 FYNNEI. CDR3 size: 15 residues. The CDR3 protein is CASRNGGAQWRAQYF. The CDR3 DNA reads as TGTGCCAGCAGAAACGGTGGGGCCCAATGGAGGGCCCAGTACTTC.

With respect to this clone: Additional DNA sequences in this sample encode the identical CDR3. The rearrangement uses TRBV7-9 and TRBJ2-3, with TRBD2 matching 12 bases. CDR3 length: 16 amino acids. The J segment lost 0 bases and the V segment lost 3 bases, leaving 1 base of the junction unmatched. CDR1 and CDR2 from the germline V gene are SEHNR and FQNEAQ (reference sequence). This CDR3 is CASSLGTSGSTDTQYF. The DNA of the CDR3 is TGTGCCAGCAGCTTGGGGACTAGCGGGAGCACAGATACGCAGTATTTT. Together with reference TRBV7-9 and TRBJ2-3, the CDR3 gives the full variable domain: DTGVSQNPRHKITKRGQNVTFRCDPISEHNRLYWYRQTLGQGPEFLTYFQNEAQLEKSRLLSDRFSAERPKGSFSTLEIQRTEQGDSAMYLCASSLGTSGSTDTQYFGPGTRLTVL.

The rearrangement joins TRBV7-3 to TRBJ2-5, with D perhaps matching TRBD2 (6 bases). The V and J ends lost 2 bases and 5 bases respectively, with 15 bases between them. Germline V gives CDR1 SGHTA, CDR2 FQGTGA. The CDR3 has 15 residues. CDR3 amino acids: CASSLVGGTGETQYF. CDR3 sequence (DNA): TGTGCCAGCAGCTTAGTTGGCGGGACGGGTGAGACCCAGTACTTC.

The chain links TRBV7-3 to TRBJ2-5; 7 bases align to TRBD1. The J segment lost 5 bases and the V segment lost 8 bases, leaving 14 bases of the junction unmatched. The CDR3 sequence is 15 residues long. The V gene's germline CDR1 is SGHTA and CDR2 FQGTGA. The CDR3, as DNA: TGTGCCAGCGGCAGGACAGGCCAATTCGGGGAGACCCAGTACTTC. Protein product: CASGRTGQFGETQYF. Based on the CDR3 plus reference TRBV7-3 and TRBJ2-5, the full variable domain is GAGVSQTPSNKVTEKGKYVELRCDPISGHTALYWYRQSLGQGPEFLIYFQGTGAADDSGLPNDRFFAVRPEGSVSTLKIQRTERGDSAVYLCASGRTGQFGETQYFGPGTRLLVL.

This chain links TRBV7-3 with TRBJ1-2; 7 bases agree with TRBD1. The CDR3 loop spans 13 amino acids. CDR1 and CDR2 (germline): SGHTA, FQGTGA. V shed 5 bases and J 3 bases; nucleotides not matched to a gene: 3. The CDR3 bases are TGTGCCAGCAGCAGAGGGGGCGACTATGGCTACACCTTC. Translation: CASSRGGDYGYTF.

This chain connects TRBV28 to TRBJ2-7; TRBD2 aligns across 13 bases. The CDR3 length is 14 residues. Unmatched junction bases numbered 0, after V lost 6 bases and J lost 1 base. The germline V gene encodes CDR1 MDHEN and CDR2 SYDVKM. The CDR3 coding sequence is TGTGCCAGCAGGACTAGCGGGAGGTCCTACGAGCAGTACTTC. Protein product: CASRTSGRSYEQYF.

V usage is TRBV5-1 and J usage is TRBJ1-2, with D perhaps TRBD1 (6 bases). V lost 0 bases and J 5 bases, leaving 11 bases between the germline ends. Germline values: CDR1 SGHRS, CDR2 YFSETQ. CDR3 size: 14 residues. This CDR3 reads CASSLVGGAYGYTF. The DNA of the CDR3 is TGCGCCAGCAGCTTGGTTGGGGGCGCGTATGGCTACACCTTC.

The chain uses TRBV4-2 and TRBJ2-5, with 10 bases that match TRBD2. With 3 bases clipped from V and 2 bases from J, the junction kept 3 bases outside the gene matches. This CDR3 contains 15 residues. Germline values: CDR1 LGHNA, CDR2 YNFKEQ. CDR3 residues: CASSQGLATQETQYF. The DNA for the CDR3 is TGTGCCAGCAGCCAGGGACTAGCGACACAAGAGACCCAGTACTTC.

V gene TRBV7-2 combines with J gene TRBJ1-4; a possible D gene is TRBD1 (6 bases). The CDR3 is 17 amino acids. Trimming removed 3 bases from V and 0 bases from J, with 14 bases in between. CDR1 is SGHTA, CDR2 FQGNSA, per germline. CDR3 DNA sequence: TGTGCCAGCAGCTTGAGTACAGGGCCCGCAACTAATGAAAAACTGTTTTTT. Translated: CASSLSTGPATNEKLFF.